This T cell receptor beta chain originates from a study of T-cell reconstitution after alpha-beta-depleted transplantation in children (dated by TCRdb to about 2016). With regard to the full study: Using TCR repertoire profiling, the study quantitatively followed how T-cell immune reconstitution unfolded in children after TCRalphabeta/CD19-depleted allogeneic hematopoietic cell transplantation.

Findings and caveats that apply to the study as a whole: The high TCRbeta diversity at day 60 in some patients was ascribed to recipient T cells and intrathymic progenitors that had survived conditioning. The apparently early alphabetaT-cell count recovery about two months after transplant was reportedly dependent on only several hundred rapidly expanded clones derived from non-depleted graft cells. Over subsequent months, a decline in hyperexpanded clone frequencies was noted, and after one year, T-cell counts and TCRbeta diversity were mostly ascribed to newly produced T cells.

This clonotype was seen only once. Its antigen target is currently unknown. The junction shows a germline mismatch at one end, possibly a read error. CDR1 and CDR2 (LGHNA, YNFKEQ) derive from the germline V gene. The CDR3 numbers 13 residues from cysteine through phenylalanine. Just the 39-base CDR3 DNA is kept, in frame starting at base 1. Read against the paper, the sample's treatment or condition label means: allogeneic hematopoietic cell transplantation with graft depleted of TCRalphabeta T cells and CD19 B cells. The children who served as transplant recipients had been given grafts of TCRalphabeta/CD19-depleted allogeneic hematopoietic cells. The library was produced with PCR. Instrument on record: Illumina HiSeq 2500. To normalize quantification of the TCRbeta repertoire, the TCR libraries were built with molecular barcoding that relied on unique molecular identifiers. TCRdb trimmed public reads at Q25 via fastp, called clones via MiXCR and kept in-frame beta chains. Each record represents a unique CDR3 protein, reported with the most common genes and DNA among its rows. The sample data list fewer than 700,000 distinct CDR3 sequences, and 10% to 15% of these were observed just once. The top ten clones comprise approximately 2% of the sample.

This TCR was recovered from a male patient younger than 18 who had a stem cell transplant for acute myeloid leukemia, so the T cells may come from the graft donor. The sequencing here drew on PBMCs, mostly from graft donor cells, taken 360 days after TCRalphabeta/CD19-depleted stem cell transplant. The receptor chain draws on TRBV4-2 and TRBJ2-5; no D gene call is confident. The base sequence is TGTGCCAGCAGCCGGGGATACCAAAAGACCCAGTACTTC. It translates as CASSRGYQKTQYF.